A selection of T cell receptor beta chains follows, all from one sample in a study of CD8+CD57+ T cells in acquired aplastic anemia. TCRdb processed the reads anew with MiXCR; each CDR3 protein has one entry. The sample includes around 500,000 distinct CDR3 sequences, around 30% of them seen just once. Sequenced material: sorted CD4+, CD8+, or CD8+CD57+ T cells (not recorded which) from PBMCs. These receptors were obtained from a human donor with aplastic anemia. CDR3s include the opening cysteine and the closing phenylalanine or tryptophan. The D gene is left open where the match is weak. The size field is filled for only some rows; it gives once, few, many or a size class.

v_call: TRBV18
clone_size: -
d_call: TRBD1
j_call: TRBJ1-2
cdr3_aa: CASSSTGGRNYGYTF
cdr3_nt: TGTGCCAGCTCGTCGACAGGGGGCAGAAACTATGGCTACACCTTC

v_call: TRBV4-2
clone_size: many
d_call: -
j_call: TRBJ1-2
cdr3_aa: CASSQGNHGYTF
cdr3_nt: TGTGCCAGCAGCCAAGGCAACCATGGCTACACCTTC

v_call: TRBV5-1
clone_size: -
d_call: TRBD1
j_call: TRBJ2-2
cdr3_aa: CASSGTGDPVPGELFF
cdr3_nt: TGCGCCAGCAGCGGGACAGGGGACCCTGTCCCCGGGGAGCTGTTTTTT

v_call: TRBV6-1
clone_size: -
d_call: -
j_call: TRBJ2-7
cdr3_aa: CASSQEDRTRLEQYF
cdr3_nt: TGTGCCAGCAGCCAAGAGGACCGCACCCGTTTGGAGCAGTACTTC

v_call: TRBV12-3/TRBV12-4
clone_size: few
d_call: -
j_call: TRBJ2-7
cdr3_aa: CASRTTGQYF
cdr3_nt: TGTGCCAGCAGGACAACCGGGCAGTACTTC

v_call: TRBV10-3
clone_size: -
d_call: -
j_call: TRBJ1-5
cdr3_aa: CAISDWGLAGHQPQHF
cdr3_nt: TGTGCCATCAGTGACTGGGGACTAGCGGGACATCAGCCCCAGCATTTT

v_call: TRBV6-5
clone_size: -
d_call: TRBD1
j_call: TRBJ2-7
cdr3_aa: CASSYSGQGVILYEQYF
cdr3_nt: TGTGCCAGCAGTTACTCAGGACAGGGGGTTATCTTATACGAGCAGTACTTC

v_call: TRBV4-1
clone_size: -
d_call: -
j_call: TRBJ1-2
cdr3_aa: CASSQGAGVGAGHTF
cdr3_nt: TGCGCCAGCAGCCAAGGAGCAGGGGTGGGAGCTGGCCACACCTTC

v_call: TRBV30
clone_size: -
d_call: -
j_call: TRBJ1-1
cdr3_aa: CAWNRRTEAFF
cdr3_nt: TGTGCCTGGAACAGGCGCACTGAAGCTTTCTTT

v_call: TRBV20-1
clone_size: few
d_call: TRBD2
j_call: TRBJ2-1
cdr3_aa: CSASGASGSFSYNEQFF
cdr3_nt: TGCAGTGCTAGTGGGGCTAGCGGGAGTTTCTCCTACAATGAGCAGTTCTTC

v_call: TRBV30
clone_size: few
d_call: -
j_call: TRBJ1-2
cdr3_aa: CAWVGAASYGYTF
cdr3_nt: TGTGCCTGGGTGGGGGCAGCGAGCTATGGCTACACCTTC

v_call: TRBV12-3/TRBV12-4
clone_size: many
d_call: -
j_call: TRBJ1-2
cdr3_aa: CASSNADIGPYGYTF
cdr3_nt: TGTGCCAGCAGCAACGCGGACATCGGCCCCTATGGCTACACCTTC

v_call: TRBV12-3/TRBV12-4
clone_size: -
d_call: -
j_call: TRBJ2-2
cdr3_aa: CATKRDTGELFF
cdr3_nt: TGTGCCACCAAGAGGGATACCGGGGAGCTGTTTTTT

v_call: TRBV4-3
clone_size: -
d_call: -
j_call: TRBJ1-6
cdr3_aa: CASSQAAGDMSPLHF
cdr3_nt: TGCGCCAGCAGCCAAGCGGCAGGCGATATGTCACCCCTCCACTTT

v_call: TRBV6-1
clone_size: once
d_call: TRBD2
j_call: TRBJ2-1
cdr3_aa: CASRPPGLYNEQFF
cdr3_nt: TGTGCCAGCCGGCCACCGGGACTATACAATGAGCAGTTCTTC

v_call: TRBV20-1
clone_size: once
d_call: TRBD2
j_call: TRBJ2-5
cdr3_aa: CSARGLAGVGTQYF
cdr3_nt: TGCAGTGCTCGTGGACTAGCGGGAGTTGGGACCCAGTACTTC

v_call: TRBV2
clone_size: -
d_call: -
j_call: TRBJ1-5
cdr3_aa: CASSPDRTNQPQHF
cdr3_nt: TGTGCCAGCAGCCCCGACAGAACAAATCAGCCCCAGCATTTT

v_call: TRBV4-2
clone_size: many
d_call: -
j_call: TRBJ2-7
cdr3_aa: CASSQAIASVTYEQYF
cdr3_nt: TGTGCCAGCAGCCAAGCGATAGCTAGCGTTACCTACGAGCAGTACTTC

v_call: TRBV15
clone_size: many
d_call: TRBD2
j_call: TRBJ2-1
cdr3_aa: CATSRYLAGAPNEQFF
cdr3_nt: TGTGCCACCAGCAGATATTTAGCGGGAGCACCCAATGAGCAGTTCTTC

v_call: TRBV6-2/TRBV6-3
clone_size: many
d_call: TRBD1
j_call: TRBJ1-2
cdr3_aa: CATQTGSYGYTF
cdr3_nt: TGTGCCACCCAGACAGGGTCCTATGGCTACACCTTC

v_call: TRBV19
clone_size: many
d_call: TRBD1
j_call: TRBJ1-2
cdr3_aa: CASSTGGQGGDGYTF
cdr3_nt: TGTGCCAGTAGTACCGGGGGACAGGGAGGCGATGGCTACACCTTC

v_call: TRBV28
clone_size: -
d_call: TRBD1
j_call: TRBJ1-6
cdr3_aa: CASRPGGTSSNSPLHF
cdr3_nt: TGTGCCAGCAGGCCAGGGGGCACAAGCAGTAATTCACCCCTCCACTTT

v_call: TRBV19
clone_size: -
d_call: -
j_call: TRBJ1-5
cdr3_aa: CASSIEASLAQPQHF
cdr3_nt: TGTGCCAGTAGTATCGAAGCGTCTTTGGCTCAGCCCCAGCATTTT

v_call: TRBV10-3
clone_size: -
d_call: -
j_call: TRBJ2-7
cdr3_aa: CAIRNNSYEQYF
cdr3_nt: TGTGCCATCAGAAACAACTCCTACGAGCAGTACTTC

v_call: TRBV15
clone_size: -
d_call: TRBD1
j_call: TRBJ2-1
cdr3_aa: CATSPQGDCNEQFF
cdr3_nt: TGTGCCACCAGCCCGCAGGGGGATTGCAATGAGCAGTTCTTC

v_call: TRBV2
clone_size: many
d_call: TRBD2
j_call: TRBJ2-2
cdr3_aa: CASSAGGGELFF
cdr3_nt: TGTGCCAGCAGCGCGGGGGGCGGGGAGCTGTTTTTT

v_call: TRBV24-1
clone_size: -
d_call: -
j_call: TRBJ2-5
cdr3_aa: CATSRAGNQETQYF
cdr3_nt: TGTGCCACCAGTAGAGCAGGCAACCAAGAGACCCAGTACTTC

v_call: TRBV15
clone_size: -
d_call: -
j_call: TRBJ1-5
cdr3_aa: CATSSLGGSNQPQHF
cdr3_nt: TGTGCCACCAGCAGCTTGGGGGGTAGCAATCAGCCCCAGCATTTT

v_call: TRBV6-1
clone_size: few
d_call: -
j_call: TRBJ1-5
cdr3_aa: CASSPPGLSGSNQPQHF
cdr3_nt: TGTGCCAGCAGTCCCCCAGGTTTGTCCGGTAGCAATCAGCCCCAGCATTTT

v_call: TRBV20-1
clone_size: few
d_call: -
j_call: TRBJ1-3
cdr3_aa: CSARAGAHSGNTIYF
cdr3_nt: TGCAGTGCTAGAGCAGGGGCTCACTCTGGAAACACCATATATTTT